Given below is one TCR beta chain in context. V was pared by 4 bases and J by 7 bases, with 7 bases of the junction left unmatched. Germline lookup yields CDR1 SGHNT and CDR2 YYREEE (reference sequence). This CDR3 comprises 14 residues. The data are from a study of shared clonotypes between healthy human individuals. Generated by immunoSEQ multiplex PCR, the TCRdb table keeps only in-frame clones and is missing some. Of roughly 2,300,000 clones listed, 85% to 95% were seen once; the top ten hold around 0.38%. Sequencing was performed on naive CD4+ T cells from PBMCs. Subset indicated: CD45RA+ positively selected. The source is a man between 18 and 35 years old in good health. Some clones in this sample may be carry-over from other donors' samples. The rearrangement uses TRBV5-4 and TRBJ1-5; the match to TRBD1 covers 8 bases. The CDR3 protein is CASSQGARGQPQHF. CDR3 sequence (DNA): TGTGCCAGCAGCCAGGGGGCGCGAGGACAGCCCCAGCATTTT.